This TCR beta chain was sequenced during a study of CD4 T cells in relation to SARS-CoV-2 and coronaviruses. The wider study: Median patient age was approximately 38 years, spanning 21 to 72 years.

Overall study results and limits: Culture-expanded clones reflect memory recall rather than primary priming during culture. This crossreactivity analysis covered spike protein alone, no other viral proteins.

The V segment lost 2 bases and the J segment 2 bases; nucleotides outside the gene matches: 2. The CDR3 consists of 15 residues. CDR1 and CDR2 from the germline V gene are MNHEY and SVGEGT. A remark on this clone: The antigen remains undetermined.

Assay: immunoSEQ multiplex PCR; the TCRdb copy retains only in-frame clones and omits some. The data show 30,000 to 45,000 clones, approximately 90% seen once. The V and J genes are TRBV6-2 or TRBV6-3 and TRBJ2-1; 8 bases are a match to TRBD2. This sequence was found in an adult with COVID-19. Sequencing input: memory CD4+ T cells from PBMCs. The CDR3 reads CASSYQRGTYNEQFF. CDR3 DNA sequence: TGTGCCAGCAGTTACCAGCGGGGGACCTACAATGAGCAGTTCTTC.